This T cell receptor (beta chain) was identified during a study of shared clonotypes between healthy human individuals. CD4+ cell separation produced CD45RA+ naive and CD45RA-negative memory subsets. This table comes from immunoSEQ multiplex PCR, and its TCRdb copy is limited to in-frame clones, with some not included. This sample has some 2,500,000 clones, with approximately 93% found just once. CDR1 is MDHEN, CDR2 SYDVKM, per germline. V lost 2 bases and J 7 bases, leaving 17 bases between the germline ends. This CDR3 spans 16 amino acids. The TCR comes from a man aged 18 to 29 in good health. Some clones in this sample may be carry-over from other donors' samples. The sample taken for sequencing was naive CD4+ T cells from PBMCs. As to subset: CD45RA+ positively selected. The rearrangement links TRBV28 to TRBJ1-4, with D perhaps TRBD1 (5 bases). This CDR3 reads CASSLAGTGVVEKLFF. In DNA form, the CDR3 reads TGTGCCAGCAGTTTAGCCGGGACCGGTGTGGTTGAAAAACTGTTTTTT. Full variable domain (missing parts from reference TRBV28 and TRBJ1-4): DVKVTQSSRYLVKRTGEKVFLECVQDMDHENMFWYRQDPGLGLRLIYFSYDVKMKEKGDIPEGYSVSREKKERFSLILESASTNQTSMYLCASSLAGTGVVEKLFFGSGTQLSVL.